Included here is one TCR beta chain sequence, with context. A much larger clone differs by one base, so this may be a read error. The sample is drawn from a study of T cell repertoires in cytomegalovirus infection. Turning to the study itself: Through public TCR beta signatures, both CMV infection and matching HLA type were indicated.

From the reads, TCRdb called clonotypes with MiXCR, one entry per CDR3 protein. The table records 200,000 or so distinct CDR3 sequences, approximately 30% of them present only once. In germline, CDR1 is SQVTM, CDR2 ANQGSEA. CDR3 length equals 12 residues. V lost 5 bases to trimming and J lost 7 bases, with 12 bases between them. The source is a human donor in good health (CMV status not recorded). Some clones in this sample may be carry-over from other donors' samples. The rearrangement uses TRBV29-1 and TRBJ2-1; D unresolved. The specimen was PBMCs. In DNA form, the CDR3 reads TGCAGCGTTTCTATGGGGAAAAATGAGCAGTTCTTC. Encoded protein: CSVSMGKNEQFF.